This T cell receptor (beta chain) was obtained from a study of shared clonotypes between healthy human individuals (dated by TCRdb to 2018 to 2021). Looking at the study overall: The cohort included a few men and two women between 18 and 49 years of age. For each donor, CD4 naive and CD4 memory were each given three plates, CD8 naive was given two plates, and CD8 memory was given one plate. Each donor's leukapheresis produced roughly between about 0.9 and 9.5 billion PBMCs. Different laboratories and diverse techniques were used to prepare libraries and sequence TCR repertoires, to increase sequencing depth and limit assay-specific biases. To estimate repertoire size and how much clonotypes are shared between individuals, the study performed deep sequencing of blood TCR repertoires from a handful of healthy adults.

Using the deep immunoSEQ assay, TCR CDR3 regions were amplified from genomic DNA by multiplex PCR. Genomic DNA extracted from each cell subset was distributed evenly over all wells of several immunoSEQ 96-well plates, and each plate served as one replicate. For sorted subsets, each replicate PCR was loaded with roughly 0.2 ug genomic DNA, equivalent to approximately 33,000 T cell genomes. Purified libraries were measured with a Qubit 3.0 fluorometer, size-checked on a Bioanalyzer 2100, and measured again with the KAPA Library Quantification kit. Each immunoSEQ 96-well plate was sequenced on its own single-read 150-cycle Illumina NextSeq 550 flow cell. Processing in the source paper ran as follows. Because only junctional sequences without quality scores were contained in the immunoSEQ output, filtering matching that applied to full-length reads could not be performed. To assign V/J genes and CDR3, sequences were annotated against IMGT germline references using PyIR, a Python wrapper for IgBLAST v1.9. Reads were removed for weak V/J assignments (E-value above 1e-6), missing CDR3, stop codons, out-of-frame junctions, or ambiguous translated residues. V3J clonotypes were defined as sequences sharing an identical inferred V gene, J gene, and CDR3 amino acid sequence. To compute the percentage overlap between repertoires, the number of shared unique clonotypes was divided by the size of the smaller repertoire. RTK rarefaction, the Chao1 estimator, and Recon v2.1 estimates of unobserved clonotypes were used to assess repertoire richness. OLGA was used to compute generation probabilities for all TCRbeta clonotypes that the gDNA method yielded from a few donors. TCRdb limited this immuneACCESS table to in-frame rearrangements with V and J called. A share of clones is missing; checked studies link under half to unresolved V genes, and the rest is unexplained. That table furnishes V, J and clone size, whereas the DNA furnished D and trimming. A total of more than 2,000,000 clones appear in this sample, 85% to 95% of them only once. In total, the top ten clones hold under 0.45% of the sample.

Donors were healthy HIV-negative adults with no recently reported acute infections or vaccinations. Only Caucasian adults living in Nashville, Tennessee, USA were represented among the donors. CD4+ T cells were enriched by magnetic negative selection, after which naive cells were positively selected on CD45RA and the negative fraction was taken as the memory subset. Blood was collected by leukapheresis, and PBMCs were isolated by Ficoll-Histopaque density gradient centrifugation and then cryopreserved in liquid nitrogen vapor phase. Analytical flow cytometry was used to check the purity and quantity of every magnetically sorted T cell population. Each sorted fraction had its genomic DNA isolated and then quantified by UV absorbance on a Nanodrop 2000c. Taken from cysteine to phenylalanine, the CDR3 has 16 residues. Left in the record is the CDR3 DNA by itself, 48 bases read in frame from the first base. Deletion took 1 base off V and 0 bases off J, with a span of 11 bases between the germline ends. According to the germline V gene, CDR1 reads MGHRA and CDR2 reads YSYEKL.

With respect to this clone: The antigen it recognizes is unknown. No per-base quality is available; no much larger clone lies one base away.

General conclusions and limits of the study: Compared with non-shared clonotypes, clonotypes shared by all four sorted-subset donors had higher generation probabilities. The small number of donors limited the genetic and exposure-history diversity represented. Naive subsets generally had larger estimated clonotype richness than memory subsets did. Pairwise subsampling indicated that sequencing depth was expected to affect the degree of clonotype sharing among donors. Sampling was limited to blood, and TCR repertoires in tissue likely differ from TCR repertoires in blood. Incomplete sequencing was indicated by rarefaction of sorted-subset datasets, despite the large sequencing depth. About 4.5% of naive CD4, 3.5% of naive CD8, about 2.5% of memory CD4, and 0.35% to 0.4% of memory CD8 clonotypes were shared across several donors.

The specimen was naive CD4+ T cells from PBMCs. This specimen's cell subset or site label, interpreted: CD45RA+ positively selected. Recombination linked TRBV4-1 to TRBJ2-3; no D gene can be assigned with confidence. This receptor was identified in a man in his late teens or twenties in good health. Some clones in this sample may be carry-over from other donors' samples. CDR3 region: CASSQVPGTSTDTQYF. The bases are TGCGCCAGCAGCCAAGTTCCGGGTACAAGCACAGATACGCAGTATTTT.